These 9 T cell receptor beta chains share one sample of origin, sequenced in a study of OX40 agonist ivuxolimab in advanced cancers. Data came from immunoSEQ multiplex PCR; TCRdb stores just in-frame clones and leaves some out. The table records tens of thousands of clones, 85% to 95% of them present only once. Sample: CD4+ or CD8+ T cells sorted from blood, taken in a trial of the OX40 agonist ivuxolimab. These receptors all stem from an adult with an advanced solid tumor such as melanoma, head and neck, liver or kidney cancer.

The chain employs TRBV4-1 and TRBJ2-1; 8 bases map to TRBD1. Germline CDR1 and CDR2: MGHRA and YSYEKL. This CDR3 is 14 amino acids long. J lost 8 bases, V lost 4 bases, and 7 bases had no gene match. The CDR3 bases are TGCGCCAGCAGCCCGCCTCAGGGGGCGGATGAGCAGTTCTTC. The encoded protein is CASSPPQGADEQFF.

V is TRBV4-3 and J is TRBJ2-1; weak D call: TRBD2 (7 bases). V dropped 0 bases and J dropped 1 base, with 16 bases sitting between them. CDR1 is LGHNA, CDR2 YSLEER, per germline. The CDR3 extends over 18 amino acids. The CDR3 here is CASSQDLGGAISYNEQFF. The CDR3 nucleotides are TGCGCCAGCAGCCAAGATCTGGGGGGGGCCATTTCCTACAATGAGCAGTTCTTC.

The V call is TRBV9, the J call TRBJ2-2; D is undetermined. The CDR3 sequence is 13 residues long. The germline V and J ends were trimmed by 1 base and 5 bases, with 6 bases remaining between them. Per the germline V gene, CDR1 is SGDLS and CDR2 is YYNGEE. The CDR3 region has the DNA TGTGCCAGCAGCGTACCAGAGACCGGGGAGCTGTTTTTT. This encodes CASSVPETGELFF.

J is TRBJ2-1 and V is TRBV7-6, with a weak D call TRBD1 (6 bases). V lost 3 bases, J lost 3 bases, and 18 bases lay in between. The CDR3 consists of 17 residues. Germline V CDR1 and CDR2: SGHVS, FNYEAQ. CDR3 bases: TGTGCCAGCAGCTTCGAACAGGGAAGTCCCTACTACAATGAGCAGTTCTTC. It translates to CASSFEQGSPYYNEQFF.

This chain uses TRBV11-2 with TRBJ2-7, with TRBD1 identical over 8 bases. In germline, CDR1 is SGHAT, CDR2 FQNNGV. With 5 bases clipped from V and 2 bases from J, the junction kept 2 bases outside the gene matches. The CDR3 runs to 13 residues. The CDR3 region is CASSADRAYEQYF. The CDR3 DNA sequence: TGTGCCAGCAGCGCGGACAGGGCCTACGAGCAGTACTTC.

This chain links TRBV15 with TRBJ2-5; D may be TRBD1 or TRBD2 (5 bases each). Germline-derived CDR1 and CDR2 are LNHNV and YYDKDF (reference sequence). This CDR3 contains 16 residues. Trimming took off 5 bases at V and 4 bases at J, with 20 bases between the two ends. The CDR3 coding sequence is TGTGCCACCAGCCCCCCGCGAGGGCAGGGTATAGAGACCCAGTACTTC. Translation: CATSPPRGQGIETQYF.

V gene TRBV11-2 combines with J gene TRBJ2-1, with 7 bases lining up with TRBD1. With V trimmed by 1 base and J by 1 base, 7 bases remained unmatched. In germline, CDR1 is SGHAT, CDR2 FQNNGV. This CDR3 comprises 17 residues. The CDR3: CASSLGLGGQSYNEQFF. The CDR3 DNA sequence: TGTGCCAGCAGCTTAGGGCTTGGGGGACAGTCCTACAATGAGCAGTTCTTC.

The V gene is TRBV14, the J gene TRBJ2-2; TRBD2 might be the D (6 bases). This CDR3 is 16 amino acids long. The germline CDR1 and CDR2 sequences are SGHDN and FVKESK. V lost 4 bases and J 6 bases, leaving 18 bases between the germline ends. This CDR3 is CASSRGFGGPAGELFF. Written as DNA, the CDR3 is TGTGCCAGCAGCCGTGGGTTCGGGGGTCCCGCCGGGGAGCTGTTTTTT. The variable domain in full, with the rest retrieved from reference TRBV14 and TRBJ2-2, is EAGVTQFPSHSVIEKGQTVTLRCDPISGHDNLYWYRRVMGKEIKFLLHFVKESKQDESGMPNNRFLAERTGGTYSTLKVQPAELEDSGVYFCASSRGFGGPAGELFFGEGSRLTVL.

The chain links TRBV27 to TRBJ1-2; D is perhaps TRBD1 (6 bases). The CDR3 spans 16 residues. Germline lookup yields CDR1 MNHEY and CDR2 SMNVEV (reference sequence). The V and J ends lost 4 bases and 4 bases respectively, with 19 bases between them. The CDR3 DNA reads TGTGCCAGCAGTTCCCATATGGGACAAGGAGGCTATGGCTACACCTTC. Translating gives CASSSHMGQGGYGYTF.